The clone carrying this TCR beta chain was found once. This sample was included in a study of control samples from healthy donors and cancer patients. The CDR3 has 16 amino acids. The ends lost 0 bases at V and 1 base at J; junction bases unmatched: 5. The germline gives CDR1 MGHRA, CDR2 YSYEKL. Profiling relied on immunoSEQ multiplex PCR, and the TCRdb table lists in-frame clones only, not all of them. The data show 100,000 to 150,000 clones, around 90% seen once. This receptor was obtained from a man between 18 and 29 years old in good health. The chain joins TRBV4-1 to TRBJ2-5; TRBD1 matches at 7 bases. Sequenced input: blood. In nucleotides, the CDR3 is TGCGCCAGCAGCCAAGATCGAGGGACAGTCCAAGAGACCCAGTACTTC. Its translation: CASSQDRGTVQETQYF.